The 6 T cell receptor beta chains given below trace back to one sample, sequenced in a study of cytomegalovirus exposure and HLA in healthy donors. PCR involved 60 Vbeta and 13 Jbeta primers. Assay: immunoSEQ multiplex PCR; the TCRdb copy retains only in-frame clones and omits some. This sample carries about 55,000 clones, 65% to 80% of them seen once, and the ten largest clones take approximately 30%. Input material: PBMCs. The receptor set was obtained from a middle-aged man in good health and CMV-seropositive.

This clone was recorded a few times. The rearrangement links TRBV6-1 to TRBJ2-1; tentatively, D is TRBD2 (7 bases). Germline assignment: CDR1 MNHNS and CDR2 SASEGT. This CDR3 is built from 16 residues. The V end lost 1 base, the J end lost 10 bases, and 20 bases lay between the germline ends. The CDR3 here is CASSEVPLLGGEEQFF. In DNA, the CDR3 is TGTGCCAGCAGTGAAGTCCCCCTCCTAGGGGGGGAGGAGCAGTTCTTC.

The genes are TRBV5-1 and TRBJ1-1, with 7 positions matching TRBD1. V trimming: 9 bases; J trimming: 0 bases; junction bases outside the gene matches: 8. In germline, CDR1 is SGHRS, CDR2 YFSETQ. The CDR3 runs to 14 residues. The CDR3 DNA follows: TGCGCCATCCAAACAGGGGTCATGAACACTGAAGCTTTCTTT. This translates into CAIQTGVMNTEAFF.

This clone was observed once. The chain joins TRBV5-1 to TRBJ2-1; TRBD2 matches at 10 bases. Unmatched junction bases numbered 5, after V lost 3 bases and J lost 5 bases. Germline values: CDR1 SGHRS, CDR2 YFSETQ. This CDR3 is 15 amino acids long. CDR3 sequence: CASSSTSGENNEQFF. The CDR3 DNA follows: TGCGCCAGCAGCTCCACTAGCGGGGAGAACAATGAGCAGTTCTTC.

This clone was seen a single time. This chain links TRBV11-2 with TRBJ2-5, with 8 bases fitting TRBD1. The CDR3 covers 13 residues. V lost 1 base to trimming and J lost 5 bases; unmatched junction nucleotides: 0. The V gene's germline CDR1 is SGHAT and CDR2 FQNNGV. In DNA, the CDR3 is TGTGCCAGCAGCTTAGGACAGGGGGAGACCCAGTACTTC. Protein sequence: CASSLGQGETQYF.

The chain carries TRBV5-1 and TRBJ1-4; D remains ambiguous. The germline V and J ends were trimmed by 0 bases and 0 bases, with 9 bases remaining between them. CDR3 length equals 16 residues. Germline loops: CDR1 SGHRS, CDR2 YFSETQ. CDR3: CASSLASTATNEKLFF. CDR3 in DNA: TGCGCCAGCAGCTTGGCGTCTACTGCAACTAATGAAAAACTGTTTTTT.

The rearrangement joins TRBV29-1 to TRBJ1-1, with TRBD1 identical over 7 bases. The CDR3 is 15 amino acids. Germline lookup yields CDR1 SQVTM and CDR2 ANQGSEA. Losses at the gene ends were 7 bases for V and 2 bases for J; bases not matched to a gene: 13. The CDR3 nucleotides are TGCAGCGCACATAAAACCGGGACAGTAAACACTGAAGCTTTCTTT. Translated, it gives CSAHKTGTVNTEAFF.